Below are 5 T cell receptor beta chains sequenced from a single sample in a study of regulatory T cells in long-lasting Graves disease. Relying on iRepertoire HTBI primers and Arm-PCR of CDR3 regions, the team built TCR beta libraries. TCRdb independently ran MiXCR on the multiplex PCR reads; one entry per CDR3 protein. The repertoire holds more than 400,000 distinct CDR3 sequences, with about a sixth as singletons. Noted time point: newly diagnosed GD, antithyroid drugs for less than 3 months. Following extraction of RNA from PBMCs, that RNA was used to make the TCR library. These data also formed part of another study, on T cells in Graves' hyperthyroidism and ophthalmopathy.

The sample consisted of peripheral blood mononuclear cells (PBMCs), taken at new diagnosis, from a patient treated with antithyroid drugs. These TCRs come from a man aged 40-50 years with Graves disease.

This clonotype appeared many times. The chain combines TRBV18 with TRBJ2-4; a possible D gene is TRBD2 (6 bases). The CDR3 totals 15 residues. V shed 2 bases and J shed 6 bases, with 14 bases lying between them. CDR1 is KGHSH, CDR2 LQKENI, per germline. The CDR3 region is CASSPRDSDVNIQYF. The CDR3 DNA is TGTGCCAGCTCACCAAGGGACTCAGATGTAAACATTCAGTACTTC.

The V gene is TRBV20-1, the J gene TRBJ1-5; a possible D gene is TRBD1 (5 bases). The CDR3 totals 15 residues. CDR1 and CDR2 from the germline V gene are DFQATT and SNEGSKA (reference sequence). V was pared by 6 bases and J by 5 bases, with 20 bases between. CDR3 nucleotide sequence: TGCAGTGCCGTTGCTTGGGGACGGGAGTATCAGCCCCAGCATTTT. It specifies CSAVAWGREYQPQHF.

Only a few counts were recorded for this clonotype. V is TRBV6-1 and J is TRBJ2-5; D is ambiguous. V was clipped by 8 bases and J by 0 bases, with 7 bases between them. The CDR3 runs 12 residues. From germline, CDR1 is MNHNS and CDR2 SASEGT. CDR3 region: CASRSDQETQYF. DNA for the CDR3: TGTGCCAGCCGGAGCGACCAAGAGACCCAGTACTTC.

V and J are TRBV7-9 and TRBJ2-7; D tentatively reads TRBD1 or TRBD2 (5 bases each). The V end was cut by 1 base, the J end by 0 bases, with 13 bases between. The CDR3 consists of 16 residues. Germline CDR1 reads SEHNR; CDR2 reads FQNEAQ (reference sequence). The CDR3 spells CASSLGSAGSSYEQYF. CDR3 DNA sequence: TGTGCCAGCAGCTTAGGATCGGCAGGGAGCTCCTACGAGCAGTACTTC.

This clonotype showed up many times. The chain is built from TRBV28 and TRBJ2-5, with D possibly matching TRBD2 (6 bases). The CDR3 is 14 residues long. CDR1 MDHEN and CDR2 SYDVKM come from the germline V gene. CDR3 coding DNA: TGTGCAACGGAAGCCGGCGGGACCTACGGGACCCAGTACTTC. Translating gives CATEAGGTYGTQYF. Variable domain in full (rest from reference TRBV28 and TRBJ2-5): DVKVTQSSRYLVKRTGEKVFLECVQDMDHENMFWYRQDPGLGLRLIYFSYDVKMKEKGDIPEGYSVSREKKERFSLILESASTNQTSMYLCATEAGGTYGTQYFGPGTRLLVL.